This T cell receptor beta chain was sequenced during a study of shared clonotypes between healthy human individuals. Data came from immunoSEQ multiplex PCR; TCRdb stores just in-frame clones and leaves some out. This table has about 1.4 million clones, around 97% appearing once. Looked up from germline, CDR1 is SGDLS and CDR2 is YYNGEE. The ends lost 3 bases at V and 4 bases at J; junction bases unmatched: 9. This CDR3 is 17 amino acids long. V is TRBV9 and J is TRBJ2-1; TRBD2 aligns across 11 bases. The sequence came from a man aged 25-40 years in good health. Source material: naive CD4+ T cells sorted from blood. Indicated subset: CD45RA+ positively selected. In DNA, the CDR3 is TGTGCCAGCAGCGGGATAGCGGGAGGGCCGGTATACAATGAGCAGTTCTTC. This translates into CASSGIAGGPVYNEQFF.